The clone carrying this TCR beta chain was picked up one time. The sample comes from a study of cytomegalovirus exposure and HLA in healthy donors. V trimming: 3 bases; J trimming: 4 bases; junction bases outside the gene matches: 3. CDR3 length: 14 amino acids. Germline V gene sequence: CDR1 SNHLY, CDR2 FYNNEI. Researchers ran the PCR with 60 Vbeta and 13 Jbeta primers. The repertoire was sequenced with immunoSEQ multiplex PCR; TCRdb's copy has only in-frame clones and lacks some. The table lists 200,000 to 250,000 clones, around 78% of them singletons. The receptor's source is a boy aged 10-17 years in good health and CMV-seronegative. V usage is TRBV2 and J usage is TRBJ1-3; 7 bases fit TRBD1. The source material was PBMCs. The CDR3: CASSDVTGGNTIYF. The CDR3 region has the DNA TGTGCCAGCAGTGATGTGACAGGGGGAAACACCATATATTTT.